These T cell receptor beta chains were read from a single sample in a study of blood T cells in healthy people across ages. TCRdb redid the calling of the 5' RACE reads with MiXCR, one entry per CDR3 protein. The sample holds over a million distinct CDR3 sequences; about 40% are singletons and the top ten take approximately 7.9%. The sequenced sample consisted of blood. These receptor sequences come from a woman younger than 30 in good health. CDR3s leave out the opening cysteine and the closing phenylalanine or tryptophan.

>TRBJ2-7|TRBV5-1
ASSDRTSGGYEQY
>TRBJ2-6|TRBV27
ASSLDRGPGANVLT
>TRBJ1-6|TRBV7-2
ASSLVSGVDSPLH
>TRBJ1-6|TRBV2
ASRGGQTNSPLH
>TRBJ1-3|TRBV6-1
ASTSSPRADPGNTIY
>TRBJ2-3|TRBV10-2
ASRPPIGLAGETAGTDTQY
>TRBJ1-5|TRBV5-1
ASSTGTGGLNPPQH
>TRBJ2-3|TRBV2
ATKGGPSTDTQY
>TRBJ2-3|TRBV5-1
ASSPSGPGPDTQY
>TRBJ1-1|TRBV20-1
SARVAGAVGAEAF
>TRBJ2-1|TRBV27
ASSFIRTGTRYNEQF
>TRBJ1-3|TRBV11-2
ASSLKDRFSGNTIY
>TRBJ2-1|TRBV15
ATSTPTDSLYNEQF
>TRBJ2-5|TRBV10-3
AISYQETQY
>TRBJ2-7|TRBV5-1
ASSLYGVSYEQY
>TRBJ1-2|TRBV20-1
SASLGTASLNYGYT
>TRBJ2-7|TRBV2
ASTWTGGTYEQY
>TRBJ2-7|TRBV2
ASSGHRGQY
>TRBJ1-2|TRBV12-3/TRBV12-4
ASSAGDRNYGYT
>TRBJ2-1|TRBV30
AWSVESLSYNEQF
>TRBJ2-7|TRBV5-1
ASSVASRVYEQY
>TRBJ2-3|TRBV4-1
ASSPSSGDEDTQY
>TRBJ2-3|TRBV2
ASSEAEVDTQY
>TRBJ1-5|TRBV15
ATRKGQGLNQPQH
>TRBJ2-3|TRBV6-1
ASSEAGARTDTQY
>TRBJ1-2|TRBV6-1
ASSDIYGYT
>NA|TRBV27
ANSLYGYEQY
>TRBJ1-4|TRBV3-1
ASSQAFPRATNEKLF
>TRBJ2-3|TRBV7-2
ASSLVAGIVDTQY
>TRBJ2-1|TRBV3-1
ASNQERLAGVYEQF
>TRBJ2-3|TRBV11-1
ASSYREVPLERNPTDTQY
>TRBJ2-5|TRBV10-3
AISEPTSGRSGQETQY
>TRBJ1-2|TRBV5-5
ASSLRDGGYT
>TRBJ1-1|TRBV7-9
ASSPQDTEAF
>TRBJ2-7|TRBV3-1
ASSQPTPGSEQY
>TRBJ1-2|TRBV6-1
ASKLDFGGYT
>TRBJ1-5|TRBV5-1
ASSLVPGEPQH
>TRBJ2-7|TRBV6-2/TRBV6-3
ASSYLRGGSYEQY